This T cell receptor (beta chain) was captured in a study of blood T cell repertoires in COVID-19 (dated by TCRdb to the early 2020s). With respect to the entire study: The collaborator samples originated in the United States, Italy and Spain and spanned the acute and convalescent phases of COVID-19. The material from the prospective study consisted of cDNA or gDNA derived from T cells, B-cell-depleted T cells, or PBMCs. HLA class I and class II types, where available, came from metadata supplied by the sample provider rather than from assay-based typing. A de-identified subject ID, COVID-19 status, age in years and sex were almost always included in the sample metadata. The samples were drawn from the first 160 participants of the ongoing ImmuneRACE study and from 1,254 subjects provided by 6 global collaborators. The repertoires were released in a freely available public database meant as a resource for research on the immune response to SARS-CoV-2. Deeply sampled blood TCRbeta repertoires from subjects exposed to, actively infected with, or recovered from COVID-19 were included in the dataset.

Each collaborating institution followed its own protocols to collect whole blood in K2EDTA tubes. For TCRbeta analysis, collaborators shipped samples in one of three forms: frozen whole blood, isolated PBMCs, or DNA extracted from either of those sample types. Results the study describes overall, beyond this receptor: The amount of clinical and demographic metadata varied by source and participant and was provided uncurated.

V is pared back by 0 bases and J by 5 bases, with 7 bases lying between the germline termini. The CDR3 sequence holds 13 residues, the cysteine and phenylalanine included. Here the CDR3 DNA is all that survives: 39 bases in frame from base 1. The germline V gene sets CDR1 to SGHTA and CDR2 to FQGTGA. This clone has only one observation. What antigen it recognizes has not been identified. It has no much larger one-base neighbor in the sample; base qualities were not kept. The immunoSEQ Assay, a bias-controlled multiplex PCR, was used to amplify TCRbeta CDR3 regions from genomic DNA. Turning to the authors' computational methods: The number of nucleated cells in each sample was estimated by amplification of reference gene primers within the assay. To quantify the absolute abundance of each unique TCRbeta CDR3 rearrangement, sequence reads were collapsed and filtered. For each sample, productive Simpson clonality was calculated as the square root of Simpson's diversity index over productive rearrangements. Here the immuneACCESS table is served through TCRdb, limited to in-frame sequences with V and J called. Missing clones are a known gap in these copies; in checked studies unresolved V genes cover under half, and the rest lacks a known reason. V, J and clone size derive from that table, while D and trimming were established from the DNA sequence. The table for this sample lists 190,000 or so clones; about 89% of them were counted only once. Roughly 6.7% of the sample is in the top ten clones.

The sequence joins TRBV7-3 to TRBJ2-5; the D gene remains uncertain. The material sequenced was peripheral blood. The clonotype originates from a man in his forties or fifties with acute or convalescent COVID-19. The DNA reads as follows: TGTGCCAGCAGCTTAACATCAGTGGAGACCCAGTACTTC. Protein translation: CASSLTSVETQYF.